The 9 T cell receptor beta chains listed next were all sequenced from one sample in a study of CD8 T cells in cerebrospinal fluid in Alzheimer's disease. From its re-call of the 10x single-cell sequencing reads, TCRdb lists each CDR3 protein once, without DNA. The record lists over 1,500 distinct CDR3 sequences, of which the ten most abundant hold roughly 8.7%. Sequences were obtained from cerebrospinal fluid. These receptors all come from a human donor with mild cognitive impairment.

This clonotype registers large (0.1 to 1%) by frequency. This chain joins TRBV14 and TRBJ2-1; the TRBD1 assignment by TCRdb is unverifiable without DNA. In germline, CDR1 is SGHDN, CDR2 FVKESK. This CDR3 has 18 residues. The CDR3 spells CASSQTHRGGASYNEQFF.

This clonotype is deemed large (0.1 to 1%) by its frequency. The chain links TRBV28 to TRBJ2-5; TCRdb's D gene call, TRBD1, goes unchecked for lack of DNA. In germline, CDR1 is MDHEN, CDR2 SYDVKM. This CDR3 is built from 14 residues. CDR3 region: CASSSGTGAETQYF.

V is TRBV20-1 and J is TRBJ2-2; the D call of TRBD2 rests on TCRdb alone, since no DNA is present to check it. Germline V gives CDR1 DFQATT, CDR2 SNEGSKA (reference sequence). The CDR3 loop spans 14 amino acids. The CDR3 protein is CSASIGLSTGELFF.

This clonotype counts as medium-sized by frequency. The V and J genes are TRBV30 and TRBJ1-6. Germline V gene sequence: CDR1 GTSNPN, CDR2 SVGIG (reference sequence). The CDR3 consists of 14 residues. The CDR3 sequence is CAWSGDVPDSPLHF.

Its frequency marks this clonotype as medium-sized (0.01 to 0.1%). The rearrangement joins TRBV2 to TRBJ2-7; absent DNA, TCRdb's TRBD1 call cannot be checked. CDR3 length: 14 amino acids. CDR1 is SNHLY and CDR2 is FYNNEI in the germline V gene. CDR3 sequence reads: CASIPGQGVYEQYF.

This clonotype is deemed medium-sized (0.01 to 0.1%) by its frequency. This CDR3 is CASSGSFETSAFF. The rearrangement links TRBV5-4 to TRBJ1-1. Germline loops: CDR1 SGHNT, CDR2 YYREEE (reference sequence). The CDR3 spans 13 residues.

Considering frequency, this clonotype is medium-sized (0.01 to 0.1%). The rearrangement joins TRBV3-1 to TRBJ2-7; TCRdb returns TRBD1, unconfirmable since there is no DNA. CDR1 LGHDT and CDR2 YNNKEL come from the germline V gene (reference sequence). The CDR3 totals 17 residues. CDR3 region: CASSQGPMGQNSYEQYF.

Measured by frequency, this clonotype is medium-sized. The chain employs TRBV5-1 and TRBJ2-3; the D call of TRBD2 rests on TCRdb alone, since no DNA is present to check it. Germline V CDR1 and CDR2: SGHRS, YFSETQ. The CDR3 length is 14 residues. CDR3 loop: CASSLWALTDTQYF.

Judged by frequency, this clonotype is medium-sized. The chain links TRBV11-3 to TRBJ1-5. The CDR3 is made up of 16 amino acids. CDR1 and CDR2 (germline): SGHNT, YENEEA. CDR3 region: CASSLEQYYSNQPQHF.